The source of this T cell receptor (beta chain) is a study of blood T cell repertoires in COVID-19. Looking at the study overall: From the United States, Italy and Spain came samples of acute and convalescent COVID-19.

Per the original data handling: Amplification with reference gene primers provided the estimates of nucleated cell counts. Generated by immunoSEQ multiplex PCR, the TCRdb table keeps only in-frame clones and is missing some. That table gives V, J and clone size, and the DNA gave D and trimming. Of about half a million clones in the sample, about 91% were seen once. Trimming pared 4 bases from V and 7 bases from J, leaving 18 bases between. The length of the CDR3 is 16 residues. Germline CDR1 SGHNT, CDR2 YYREEE (reference sequence). Material: peripheral blood. V and J are TRBV5-4 and TRBJ1-6; possibly TRBD1 for D (5 bases). The sequence derives from a man between 18 and 29 years old with COVID-19, enrolled during active disease. The CDR3 DNA follows: TGTGCCAGCAGCGGTCCCGTTCAGGGTAGAAATTCACCCCTCCACTTT. Protein sequence: CASSGPVQGRNSPLHF.